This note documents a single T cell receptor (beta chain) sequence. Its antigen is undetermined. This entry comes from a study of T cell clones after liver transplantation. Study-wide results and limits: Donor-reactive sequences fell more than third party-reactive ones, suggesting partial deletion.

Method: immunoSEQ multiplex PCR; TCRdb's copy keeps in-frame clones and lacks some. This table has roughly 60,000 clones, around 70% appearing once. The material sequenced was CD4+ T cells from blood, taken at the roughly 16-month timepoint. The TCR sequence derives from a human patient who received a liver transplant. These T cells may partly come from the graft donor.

CDR3 DNA: TGTGCCAGCAGCTTAGACCAGGGCGGGAGTAACACCTACAATGAGCAGTTCTTC. Amino acids: CASSLDQGGSNTYNEQFF. The chain carries TRBV11-3 and TRBJ2-1; TRBD2 agrees at 7 bases. The V segment lost 0 bases and the J segment 2 bases; nucleotides outside the gene matches: 10. CDR1 is SGHNT, CDR2 YENEEA, per germline. The CDR3 sequence is 18 residues long. The whole variable domain, filled in from reference TRBV11-3 and TRBJ2-1, reads EAGVVQSPRYKIIEKKQPVAFWCNPISGHNTLYWYLQNLGQGPELLIRYENEEAVDDSQLPKDRFSAERLKGVDSTLKIQPAELGDSAVYLCASSLDQGGSNTYNEQFFGPGTRLTVL.